The clone carrying this T cell receptor (beta chain) was found a few times. Its specificity is unknown. Trimming took off 0 bases at V and 5 bases at J, with 16 bases between the two ends. This CDR3 has 16 amino acids. Germline lookup yields CDR1 LGHDT and CDR2 YNNKEL (reference sequence). TCRdb recomputed calls from the 5' RACE reads with MiXCR, one row per CDR3 protein. The profile covers about 260,000 distinct CDR3 sequences, with around 13% appearing a single time and 0.4% to 0.55% taken by the ten largest. This sample is drawn from a study of T cells after yellow fever vaccination. Study-level points and caveats: Detected again after the booster were most primary-vaccination clones, at 95% to 98% CD4 and 70% to 90% CD8.

V is TRBV3-1 and J is TRBJ2-5, with a weak D call TRBD1 (5 bases). This material consisted of CD4+ T cells sorted from PBMCs, taken 45 days after the yellow fever booster vaccination. This receptor was taken from a man under 40 who received the YFV17D yellow fever vaccine. CDR3 protein: CASSQDWAGSWETQYF. The CDR3 coding sequence is TGTGCCAGCAGCCAAGATTGGGCAGGGTCATGGGAGACCCAGTACTTC.